Below, one T cell receptor (beta chain) is given with its context. Its antigen is undetermined. This sample also contains other DNA sequences that code for the same CDR3. The source of the sample is a study of shared clonotypes between healthy human individuals. Study findings and constraints: Collection of samples was limited to blood; tissue repertoires likely differ. Naive CD4 clonotype sharing across several donors was about 5.3%.

The CDR3 is made up of 12 amino acids. Trimming removed 4 bases from V and 3 bases from J, with 7 bases in between. Germline CDR1 SNHLY, CDR2 FYNNEI. Naive CD8 isolation took CD45RO-negative cells positively selected for CCR7 and excluded terminally differentiated effector memory CD45RA+ cells. Clones were read by immunoSEQ multiplex PCR, and TCRdb kept only the in-frame ones, dropping some. The table has about 680,000 clones, around 92% seen once. The rearrangement links TRBV2 to TRBJ2-7; D is unclear. Material: naive CD8+ T cells sorted from blood. This sequence was found in a man in his thirties or forties in good health. The CDR3 protein is CASSGRNYEQYF. DNA of the CDR3: TGTGCCAGCAGTGGCCGAAACTACGAGCAGTACTTC. Complete variable domain (other parts from reference TRBV2 and TRBJ2-7): EPEVTQTPSHQVTQMGQEVILRCVPISNHLYFYWYRQILGQKVEFLVSFYNNEISEKSEIFDDQFSVERPDGSNFTLKIRSTKLEDSAMYFCASSGRNYEQYFGPGTRLTVT.